This is a list of T cell receptor beta chains from one sample in a study of beta chain features in type 1 diabetes. Data came from immunoSEQ multiplex PCR; TCRdb stores just in-frame clones and leaves some out. The table has under 400,000 clones, around 15% seen once. Sequencing input: central memory CD4+ T cells from blood. Receptors originate from a man aged 25-45 years in good health. Both conserved end residues are part of each CDR3. The D gene is left open where the match is weak. The size field is filled for only some rows; it gives once, few, many or a size class.

>TRBJ2-7|many|TRBV6-1|14|.
TGTGCCAGCACGGTCGGGGCAAACTCCTACGAGCAGTACTTC
CASTVGANSYEQYF
>TRBJ2-1|.|TRBV6-1|13|.
TGTGCCAGCAGGGCCAGAGCTACCAATGAGCAGTTCTTC
CASRARATNEQFF
>TRBJ2-2|few|TRBV6-8|20|TRBD2
TGTGCCAGCAGAATTACAGGACTAGCGGGAGCAATGACGAACACCGGGGAGCTGTTTTTT
CASRITGLAGAMTNTGELFF
>TRBJ2-5|.|TRBV11-3|15|TRBD2
TGTGCCAGCAGCTTAGGGGGACTAGCGGCTCAGACCCAGTACTTC
CASSLGGLAAQTQYF
>TRBJ1-6|.|TRBV6-1|14|.
TGTGCCAGCAGTGAGCGAGATGGTGGGTCACCCCTCCACTTT
CASSERDGGSPLHF
>TRBJ2-2|few|TRBV10-3|11|.
TGTGCCACCGCGAACACCGGGGAGCTGTTTTTT
CATANTGELFF
>TRBJ2-2|many|TRBV7-2|14|.
TGTGCCAGCAGCTTCAGGGCGGGCACCGGGGAGCTGTTTTTT
CASSFRAGTGELFF
>TRBJ2-1|.|TRBV20-1|10|.
TGCAGTGCTAGTAACAGTGGGCAGTTCTTC
CSASNSGQFF
>TRBJ1-2|few|TRBV7-2|13|.
TGTGCCAGCAGCCAAGATTCAAATGGAGGCTACACCTTC
CASSQDSNGGYTF
>TRBJ2-3|few|TRBV9|15|.
TGTGCCAGCAGCGCAGACGGGGCCTTCACAGATACGCAGTATTTT
CASSADGAFTDTQYF
>TRBJ1-1|few|TRBV7-2|13|TRBD1
TGTGCCAGCAGCTCCACAGGGGCCCCTGAAGCTTTCTTT
CASSSTGAPEAFF
>TRBJ2-5|.|TRBV5-1|15|TRBD2
TGCGCCAGCAGCTTCCGACCGGGACTAGAAGAGACCCAGTACTTC
CASSFRPGLEETQYF
>TRBJ1-2|few|TRBV18|13|.
TGTGCCAGCTCACCACGCCAGCTTAATGGCTACACCTTC
CASSPRQLNGYTF
>TRBJ1-2|few|TRBV7-8|14|TRBD1
TGTGCCAGCAGCCCTGGACAGGACCACTATGGCTACACCTTC
CASSPGQDHYGYTF
>TRBJ2-7|.|TRBV5-1|13|.
TGCGCCAGCCGGGGCGTCAGCTCCTACGAGCAGTACTTC
CASRGVSSYEQYF
>TRBJ1-5|.|TRBV19|14|.
TGTGCCAGTGCCCAGACAGGTCTTGAGCAGCCCCAGCATTTT
CASAQTGLEQPQHF
>TRBJ2-7|few|TRBV5-4|12|.
TGTGCCAGCAGCTTGGCCTTGGACGAGCAGTACTTC
CASSLALDEQYF
>TRBJ1-5|few|TRBV29-1|13|.
TGCAGCGCCGCGGACAGTAGTGATCAGCCCCAGCATTTT
CSAADSSDQPQHF